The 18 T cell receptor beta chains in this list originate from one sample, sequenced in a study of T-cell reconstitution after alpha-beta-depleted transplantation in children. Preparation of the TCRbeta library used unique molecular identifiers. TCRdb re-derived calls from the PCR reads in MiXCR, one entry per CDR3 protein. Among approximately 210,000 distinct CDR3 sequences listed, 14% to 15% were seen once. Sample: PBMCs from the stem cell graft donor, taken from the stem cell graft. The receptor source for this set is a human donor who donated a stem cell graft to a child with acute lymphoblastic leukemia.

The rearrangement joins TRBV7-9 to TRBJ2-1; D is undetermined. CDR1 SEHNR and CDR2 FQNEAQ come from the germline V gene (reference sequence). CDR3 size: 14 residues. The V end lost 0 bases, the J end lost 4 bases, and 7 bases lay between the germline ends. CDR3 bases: TGTGCCAGCAGCTTAGCCCAATCTTACAATGAGCAGTTCTTC. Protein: CASSLAQSYNEQFF.

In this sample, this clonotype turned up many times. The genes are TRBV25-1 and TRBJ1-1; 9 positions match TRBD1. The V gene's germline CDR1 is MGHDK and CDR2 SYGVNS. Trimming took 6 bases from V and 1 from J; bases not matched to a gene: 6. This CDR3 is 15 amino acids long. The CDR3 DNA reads TGTGCCAGCAGGACCGGGACAGGGAAGAACACTGAAGCTTTCTTT. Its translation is CASRTGTGKNTEAFF.

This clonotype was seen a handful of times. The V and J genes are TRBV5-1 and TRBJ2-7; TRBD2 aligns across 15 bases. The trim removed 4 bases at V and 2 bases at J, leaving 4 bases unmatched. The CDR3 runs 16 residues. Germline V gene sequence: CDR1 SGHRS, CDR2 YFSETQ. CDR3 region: CASSRGLAGGPYEQYF. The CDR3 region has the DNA TGCGCCAGCAGCCGAGGACTAGCGGGAGGGCCCTACGAGCAGTACTTC.

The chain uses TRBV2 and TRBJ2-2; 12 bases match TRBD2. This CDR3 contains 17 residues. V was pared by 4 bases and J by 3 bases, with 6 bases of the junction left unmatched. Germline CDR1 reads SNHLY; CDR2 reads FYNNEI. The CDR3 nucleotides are TGTGCCAGCAGTGCCGGGACTAGCGGGTCGTACACCGGGGAGCTGTTTTTT. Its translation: CASSAGTSGSYTGELFF.

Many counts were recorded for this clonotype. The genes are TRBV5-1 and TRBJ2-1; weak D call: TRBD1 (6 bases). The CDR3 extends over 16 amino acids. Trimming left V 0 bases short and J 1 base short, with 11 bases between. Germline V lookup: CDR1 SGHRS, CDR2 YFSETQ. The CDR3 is CASSLDPDRSYNEQFF. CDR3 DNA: TGCGCCAGCAGCTTGGATCCGGACAGATCCTACAATGAGCAGTTCTTC.

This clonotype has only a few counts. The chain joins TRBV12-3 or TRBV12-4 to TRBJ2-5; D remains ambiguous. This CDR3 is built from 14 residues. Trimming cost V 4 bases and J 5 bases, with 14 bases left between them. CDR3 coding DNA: TGTGCCAGCAGTTCTCAGGTTGGGGTGGAGACCCAGTACTTC. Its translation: CASSSQVGVETQYF.

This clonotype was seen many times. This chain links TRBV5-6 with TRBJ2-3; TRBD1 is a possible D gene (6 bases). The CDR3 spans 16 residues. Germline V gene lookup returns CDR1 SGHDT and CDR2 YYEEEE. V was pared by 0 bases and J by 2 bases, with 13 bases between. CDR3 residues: CASSLGGLANTDTQYF. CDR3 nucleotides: TGTGCCAGCAGCTTGGGGGGGCTAGCAAACACAGATACGCAGTATTTT.

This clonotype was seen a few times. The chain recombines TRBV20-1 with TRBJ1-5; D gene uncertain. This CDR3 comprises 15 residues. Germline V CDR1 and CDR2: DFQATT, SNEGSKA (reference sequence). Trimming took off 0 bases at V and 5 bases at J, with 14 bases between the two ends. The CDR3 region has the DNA TGCAGTGCTAGAGACGACACCGGTGGTGATCAGCCCCAGCATTTT. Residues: CSARDDTGGDQPQHF.

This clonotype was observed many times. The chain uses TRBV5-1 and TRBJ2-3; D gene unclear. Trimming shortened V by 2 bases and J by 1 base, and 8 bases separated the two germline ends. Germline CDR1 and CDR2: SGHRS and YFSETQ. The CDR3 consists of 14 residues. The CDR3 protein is CASSFQVRTDTQYF. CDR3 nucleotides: TGCGCCAGCAGCTTTCAGGTCCGCACAGATACGCAGTATTTT.

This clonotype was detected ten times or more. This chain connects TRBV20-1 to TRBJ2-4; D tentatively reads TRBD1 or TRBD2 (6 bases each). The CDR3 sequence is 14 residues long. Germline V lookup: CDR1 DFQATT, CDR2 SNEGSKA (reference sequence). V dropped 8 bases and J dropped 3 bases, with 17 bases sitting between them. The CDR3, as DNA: TGCAGTACTGACAGGCCGGGGGTCAAAAACATTCAGTACTTC. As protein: CSTDRPGVKNIQYF.

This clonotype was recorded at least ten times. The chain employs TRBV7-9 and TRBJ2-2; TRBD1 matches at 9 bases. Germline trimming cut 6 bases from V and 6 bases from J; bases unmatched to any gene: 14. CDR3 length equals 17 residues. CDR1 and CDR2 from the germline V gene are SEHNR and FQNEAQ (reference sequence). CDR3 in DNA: TGTGCCAGCAGTTCCACCGGGACAGGGATAAGAGCCGGGGAGCTGTTTTTT. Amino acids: CASSSTGTGIRAGELFF.

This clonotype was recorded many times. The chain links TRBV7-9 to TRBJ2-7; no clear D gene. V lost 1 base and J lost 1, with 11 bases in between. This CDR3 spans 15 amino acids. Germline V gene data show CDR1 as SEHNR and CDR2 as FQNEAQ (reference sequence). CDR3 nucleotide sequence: TGTGCCAGCAGCTTAGATTTCCAAGTATCCTACGAGCAGTACTTC. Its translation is CASSLDFQVSYEQYF.

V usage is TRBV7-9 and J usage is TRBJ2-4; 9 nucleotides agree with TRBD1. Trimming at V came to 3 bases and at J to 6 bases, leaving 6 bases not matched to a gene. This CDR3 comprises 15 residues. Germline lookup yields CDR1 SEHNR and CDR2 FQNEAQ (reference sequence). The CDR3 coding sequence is TGTGCCAGCAGCTTGGAAACAGGGGGCGGAAACATTCAGTACTTC. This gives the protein CASSLETGGGNIQYF.

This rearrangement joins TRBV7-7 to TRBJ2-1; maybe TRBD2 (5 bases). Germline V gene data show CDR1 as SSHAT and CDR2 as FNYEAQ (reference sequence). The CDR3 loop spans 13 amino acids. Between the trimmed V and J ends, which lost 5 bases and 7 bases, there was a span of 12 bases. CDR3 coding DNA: TGTGCCAGCAGCCAATCAACGGGGAATGAGCAGTTCTTC. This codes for CASSQSTGNEQFF.

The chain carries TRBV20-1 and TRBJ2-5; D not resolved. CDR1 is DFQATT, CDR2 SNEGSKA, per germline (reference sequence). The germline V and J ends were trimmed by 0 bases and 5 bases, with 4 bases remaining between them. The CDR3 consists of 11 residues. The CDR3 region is CSARDGETQYF. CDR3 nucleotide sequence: TGCAGTGCTAGAGACGGGGAGACCCAGTACTTC.

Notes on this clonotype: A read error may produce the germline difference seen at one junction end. The CDR3 DNA is TGTGCCAGCAGTTTCTCGACAGAGATAACTTACTACTTC. Its protein is CASSFSTEITYYF. The genes are TRBV27 and TRBJ2-1; tentatively, D is TRBD1 (5 bases). CDR3 length: 13 residues. Germline V gives CDR1 MNHEY, CDR2 SMNVEV (reference sequence).

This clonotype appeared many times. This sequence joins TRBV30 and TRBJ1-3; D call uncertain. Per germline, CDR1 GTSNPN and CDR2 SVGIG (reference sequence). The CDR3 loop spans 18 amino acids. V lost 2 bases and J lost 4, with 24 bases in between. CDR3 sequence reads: CAWSLALDLTRNGNTIYF. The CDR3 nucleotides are TGTGCCTGGAGTCTAGCACTGGACCTAACTCGAAACGGAAACACCATATATTTT.

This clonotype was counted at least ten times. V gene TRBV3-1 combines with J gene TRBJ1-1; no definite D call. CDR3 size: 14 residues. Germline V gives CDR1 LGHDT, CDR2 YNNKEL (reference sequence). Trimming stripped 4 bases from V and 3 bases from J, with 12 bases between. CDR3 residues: CASSLWGKDTEAFF. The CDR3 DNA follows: TGTGCCAGCAGCCTTTGGGGTAAGGACACTGAAGCTTTCTTT.